This passage covers 5 T cell receptor beta chains from one sample sequenced in a study of high-grade serous ovarian cancer treatment subgroups. The tumor samples were collected prior to definitive surgery or chemotherapy. Profiled with immunoSEQ multiplex PCR; TCRdb holds only in-frame clones, not every one. The sample includes about 30,000 clones, about 86% of them seen just once. Specimen: tumor tissue. The receptors originated from a human donor with high-grade serous ovarian cancer.

V gene TRBV27 combines with J gene TRBJ2-7, with D maybe TRBD1 (6 bases). This CDR3 contains 14 residues. CDR1 is MNHEY and CDR2 is SMNVEV in the germline V gene (reference sequence). Deletions cut 3 bases from V and 0 bases from J, with 9 bases between. The CDR3, as DNA: TGTGCCAGCAGTTTTGAAGGGGGCTCCTACGAGCAGTACTTC. The encoded protein is CASSFEGGSYEQYF.

V gene TRBV27 combines with J gene TRBJ2-7; TRBD2 is a possible D gene (5 bases). The CDR3 runs to 15 residues. Germline values: CDR1 MNHEY, CDR2 SMNVEV (reference sequence). V was trimmed by 6 bases and J by 0 bases, leaving 15 bases between them. CDR3 region: CASSDRRGRSYEQYF. Written as DNA, the CDR3 is TGTGCCAGCAGCGACCGACGCGGGCGCTCCTACGAGCAGTACTTC.

This clone has just one count. The chain carries TRBV5-5 and TRBJ1-3, with 9 bases that match TRBD1. The CDR3 is 15 residues long. The trim removed 4 bases at V and 0 bases at J, leaving 2 bases unmatched. Germline V gene data show CDR1 as SGHKS and CDR2 as YYEKEE (reference sequence). This CDR3 is CASSVGQGSGNTIYF. The CDR3 bases are TGTGCCAGCAGCGTGGGACAGGGCTCTGGAAACACCATATATTTT.

The chain combines TRBV18 with TRBJ2-1; D is possibly TRBD2 (6 bases). This CDR3 is 14 amino acids long. CDR1 and CDR2 from the germline V gene are KGHSH and LQKENI. Trimming shortened V by 2 bases and J by 8 bases, and 13 bases separated the two germline ends. For the CDR3, the DNA is TGTGCCAGCTCACCAGGGACTGCTAGGGATGAGCAGTTCTTC. Translated: CASSPGTARDEQFF.

This clone was counted a single time. The genes are TRBV30 and TRBJ1-6; D is perhaps TRBD1 (5 bases). Trimming cost V 7 bases and J 7 bases, with 17 bases left between them. This CDR3 region has 14 residues. From germline, CDR1 is GTSNPN and CDR2 SVGIG (reference sequence). This CDR3 is CAYQGRGENSPLHF. DNA of the CDR3: TGTGCCTACCAAGGGAGGGGAGAGAATTCACCCCTCCACTTT.